Each of the 23 T cell receptor beta chains below was sequenced from the same sample in a study of shared clonotypes between healthy human individuals. Repertoires were generated with immunoSEQ multiplex PCR, while TCRdb's copy carries only in-frame clones and drops some. The table shows 490,000 or so clones, with over 60% occurring only once. The specimen was PBMCs. The receptors originated from a woman between 40 and 50 years old in good health. Some clones in this sample may be carry-over from other donors' samples.

The rearrangement uses TRBV6-1 and TRBJ2-6, with a weak D call TRBD2 (5 bases). Between the trimmed V and J ends, which lost 7 bases and 4 bases, there was a span of 8 bases. Germline V CDR1 and CDR2: MNHNS, SASEGT. CDR3 length: 13 amino acids. The CDR3 here is CASTEAGANVLTF. The CDR3 DNA reads as TGTGCCAGCACGGAGGCCGGGGCCAACGTCCTGACTTTC.

At least ten counts were recorded for this clone. The J gene is TRBJ1-5, the V gene TRBV6-5; perhaps TRBD1 as D (6 bases). Germline CDR1 is MNHEY and CDR2 is SVGAGI. This CDR3 spans 16 amino acids. Trimming pared 0 bases from V and 5 bases from J, leaving 14 bases between. The CDR3 nucleotides read TGTGCCAGCAGTTACTCGTGGGCCAGGGGTGATCAGCCCCAGCATTTT. Translation gives CASSYSWARGDQPQHF.

As regards this clone: Possible read error: a much larger clone is one base away. This chain connects TRBV9 to TRBJ1-5; D might be TRBD1 (5 bases). This CDR3 contains 15 residues. Germline CDR1 reads SGDLS; CDR2 reads YYNGEE. CDR3: CASNVGWDGNQPQHF. The CDR3 coding sequence is TGTGCCAGCAACGTAGGCTGGGACGGCAATCAGCCCCAGCATTTT. The whole variable domain, remainder taken from reference TRBV9 and TRBJ1-5, is DSGVTQTPKHLITATGQRVTLRCSPRSGDLSVYWYQQSLDQGLQFLIQYYNGEERAKGNILERFSAQQFPDLHSELNLSSLELGDSALYFCASNVGWDGNQPQHFGDGTRLSIL.

The chain links TRBV6-5 to TRBJ2-5; TRBD1 matches 8 bases. The J call may not be correct, given that the DNA end is closer to TRBJ2-7. This CDR3 region has 13 residues. The V gene's germline CDR1 is MNHEY and CDR2 SVGAGI. The CDR3 region has the DNA TGTGCCAGCTTCGGGCAGGGGGCGTCCGAGCAGTACTTC. This codes for CASFGQGASEQYF.

The V and J genes are TRBV6-1 and TRBJ1-2; TRBD1 aligns across 7 bases. CDR1 and CDR2 (germline): MNHNS, SASEGT. The V gene end was trimmed by 6 bases and the J gene end by 8 bases; junction bases not matched to a gene: 6. This CDR3 spans 12 amino acids. The CDR3 DNA reads TGTGCCAGCAGCTTTGAGACAGGGGGCTACACCTTC. Translation gives CASSFETGGYTF.

The chain joins TRBV7-3 to TRBJ2-2; 7 bases map to TRBD1. CDR3 length: 17 amino acids. Germline CDR1 and CDR2: SGHTA and FQGTGA. V dropped 4 bases and J dropped 5; count of bases not matched to a gene: 13. CDR3 DNA: TGTGCCAGCAGCTCCCTGTCGACAGGGAAGAAGACCGGGGAGCTGTTTTTT. As protein: CASSSLSTGKKTGELFF.

A few counts support this clone. The J gene is TRBJ2-2, the V gene TRBV4-3; D gene uncertain. This CDR3 contains 17 residues. Looked up from germline, CDR1 is LGHNA and CDR2 is YSLEER. The V end was cut by 3 bases, the J end by 3 bases, with 17 bases between. The CDR3 nucleotides are TGCGCCAGCAGCCATTCCCCGACACGGGCGGACACCGGGGAGCTGTTTTTT. This translates into CASSHSPTRADTGELFF.

The chain combines TRBV13 with TRBJ2-2; 12 bases are shared with TRBD2. The germline V gene encodes CDR1 PRHDT and CDR2 FYEKMQ (reference sequence). The V gene end was trimmed by 3 bases and the J gene end by 2 bases; junction bases not matched to a gene: 10. CDR3 size: 19 residues. CDR3: CASSFGRLAGVENTGELFF. CDR3 in DNA: TGTGCCAGCAGCTTTGGGAGACTAGCGGGAGTCGAAAACACCGGGGAGCTGTTTTTT.

Turning to this clone: Other DNA sequences from this sample encode an identical CDR3 as well. The J gene is TRBJ1-1, the V gene TRBV7-9, with D tentatively TRBD1 (6 bases). Deletions cut 5 bases from V and 4 bases from J, with 11 bases between. The CDR3 runs 13 residues. Per germline, CDR1 SEHNR and CDR2 FQNEAQ (reference sequence). The CDR3 DNA reads as TGTGCCAGCAGCCTACAGGGTGGCACTGAAGCTTTCTTT. This encodes CASSLQGGTEAFF. Looking up the rest from reference TRBV7-9 and TRBJ1-1 gives the full variable domain: DTGVSQNPRHKITKRGQNVTFRCDPISEHNRLYWYRQTLGQGPEFLTYFQNEAQLEKSRLLSDRFSAERPKGSFSTLEIQRTEQGDSAMYLCASSLQGGTEAFFGQGTRLTVV.

This chain connects TRBV9 to TRBJ1-3, with 8 bases matching TRBD1. The CDR3 sequence is 16 residues long. J gave up 0 bases and V 4 bases, and 6 bases lay outside the gene matches. Germline values: CDR1 SGDLS, CDR2 YYNGEE. CDR3 nucleotides: TGTGCCAGCAGCTTGACAGGGGACCGCTCTGGAAACACCATATATTTT. Its protein is CASSLTGDRSGNTIYF.

This clone was picked up one time. The genes are TRBV18 and TRBJ2-1, with 7 bases that match TRBD2. There are 15 residues in the CDR3. V gave up 2 bases and J gave up 4 bases; unmatched junction bases: 5. Germline V gene lookup returns CDR1 KGHSH and CDR2 LQKENI. CDR3 loop: CASSPVGRGYNEQFF. CDR3 DNA sequence: TGTGCCAGCTCACCAGTCGGGCGGGGGTACAATGAGCAGTTCTTC.

The chain links TRBV28 to TRBJ1-5; 7 bases align to TRBD1. V was clipped by 6 bases and J by 0 bases; unmatched bases: 14. This CDR3 spans 18 amino acids. CDR1 is MDHEN and CDR2 is SYDVKM in the germline V gene. The CDR3, as DNA: TGTGCCAGCAGAACACCAGAGGGGGCCCCTTATAGCAATCAGCCCCAGCATTTT. It yields the protein CASRTPEGAPYSNQPQHF.

On this clone: The sample holds other DNA sequences that translate to the same CDR3. V and J are TRBV18 and TRBJ2-7, with 9 bases matching TRBD1. The V segment lost 6 bases and the J segment 3 bases; nucleotides outside the gene matches: 9. The germline CDR1 and CDR2 sequences are KGHSH and LQKENI. This CDR3 is built from 15 residues. In DNA, the CDR3 is TGTGCCAGCTCGCCGGGACAGGGTACAAGCTACGAGCAGTACTTC. As protein: CASSPGQGTSYEQYF.

Comments on this clone: A junction boundary mismatches the germline segment, possibly from a read error. The gene calls are TRBV29-1 and TRBJ1-1, with 7 bases lining up with TRBD1. CDR1 is SQVTM and CDR2 is ANQGSEA in the germline V gene. CDR3 length: 12 amino acids. DNA for the CDR3: TGCAGTGTTGACAGGGCTCTCACTGAAACTTTCTTT. It is translated as CSVDRALTETFF.

The table lists this clone with many counts. The chain carries TRBV6-5 and TRBJ2-7, with D perhaps matching TRBD2 (6 bases). V was pared by 6 bases and J by 7 bases, with 19 bases between. The CDR3 sequence is 14 residues long. Germline values: CDR1 MNHEY, CDR2 SVGAGI. CDR3 residues: CASSPDYLAREQYF. The CDR3 nucleotides are TGTGCCAGCAGCCCGGACTACCTGGCTCGGGAGCAGTACTTC.

The chain links TRBV7-8 to TRBJ2-7, with 10 bases that match TRBD2. Germline V CDR1 and CDR2: SGHVS, FQNEAQ. Germline trimming cut 8 bases from V and 3 bases from J; bases unmatched to any gene: 4. This CDR3 contains 13 residues. The CDR3 region is CASASGRIYEQYF. CDR3 in DNA: TGTGCCAGCGCTAGCGGGAGAATCTACGAGCAGTACTTC. The full variable domain, completed using reference TRBV7-8 and TRBJ2-7, is GAGVSQSPRYKVAKRGQDVALRCDPISGHVSLFWYQQALGQGPEFLTYFQNEAQLDKSGLPSDRFFAERPEGSVSTLKIQRTQQEDSAVYLCASASGRIYEQYFGPGTRLTVT.

This sequence joins TRBV7-9 and TRBJ1-1; tentative D call: TRBD1 (5 bases). The length of the CDR3 is 12 residues. Germline CDR1 reads SEHNR; CDR2 reads FQNEAQ (reference sequence). V shed 0 bases and J shed 7 bases, with 6 bases lying between them. For the CDR3, the DNA is TGTGCCAGCAGCTTAGCGGGGGGTGAAGCTTTCTTT. Its protein is CASSLAGGEAFF.

V gene TRBV2 combines with J gene TRBJ1-1; TRBD1 matches at 7 bases. With 3 bases clipped from V and 1 base from J, the junction kept 2 bases outside the gene matches. Germline CDR1 is SNHLY and CDR2 is FYNNEI. The CDR3 contains 14 residues. CDR3 sequence reads: CASSERTGNTEAFF. The CDR3 bases are TGTGCCAGCAGTGAGAGGACAGGGAACACTGAAGCTTTCTTT.

The chain combines TRBV28 with TRBJ2-5; tentative D call: TRBD1 (6 bases). This CDR3 comprises 14 residues. CDR1 is MDHEN, CDR2 SYDVKM, per germline. Trimming removed 5 bases at V and 8 bases at J, with 18 bases between. This chain's CDR3 is CASSPVGQLSTQYF. As DNA, the CDR3 is TGTGCCAGCAGTCCTGTAGGACAGCTCAGTACCCAGTACTTC.

The chain joins TRBV19 to TRBJ1-1, with D hard to call. This CDR3 is built from 15 residues. Deletions cut 0 bases from V and 8 bases from J, with 16 bases between. Germline V gene lookup returns CDR1 LNHDA and CDR2 SQIVND (reference sequence). The CDR3: CASSIDSWTRVEAFF. Here the CDR3 DNA reads TGTGCCAGTAGTATAGATTCGTGGACGCGGGTGGAAGCTTTCTTT.

This clone was counted a single time. This chain uses TRBV9 with TRBJ2-6, with a tentative D call TRBD1 (5 bases). The V gene lost 0 bases and the J gene lost 0 bases, with 13 bases spanning the gap. The CDR3 loop spans 18 amino acids. Germline CDR1 SGDLS, CDR2 YYNGEE. DNA of the CDR3: TGTGCCAGCAGCGTAGATCCAGGGTCTTCCTCTGGGGCCAACGTCCTGACTTTC. Protein sequence: CASSVDPGSSSGANVLTF. Based on the CDR3 plus reference TRBV9 and TRBJ2-6, the full variable domain is DSGVTQTPKHLITATGQRVTLRCSPRSGDLSVYWYQQSLDQGLQFLIQYYNGEERAKGNILERFSAQQFPDLHSELNLSSLELGDSALYFCASSVDPGSSSGANVLTFGAGSRLTVL.

This clone appeared once. The chain uses TRBV28 and TRBJ1-5, with D hard to call. Trimming left V 5 bases short and J 8 bases short, with 10 bases between. CDR3 length: 12 residues. Germline lookup yields CDR1 MDHEN and CDR2 SYDVKM. The CDR3 is CASSLSGKPQHF. As DNA, the CDR3 is TGTGCCAGCAGTCTCAGTGGGAAGCCCCAGCATTTT.

The chain is built from TRBV11-1 and TRBJ1-1, with D possibly matching TRBD1 (5 bases). The V end was cut by 1 base, the J end by 6 bases, with 12 bases between. CDR1 is SGHAT, CDR2 FQDESV, per germline (reference sequence). CDR3 length: 14 amino acids. The CDR3 sequence: CASSLEGWGAEAFF. The CDR3 DNA is TGTGCCAGCAGCTTAGAAGGATGGGGGGCTGAAGCTTTCTTT. The full variable domain, with the rest looked up from reference TRBV11-1 and TRBJ1-1, is EAEVAQSPRYKITEKSQAVAFWCDPISGHATLYWYRQILGQGPELLVQFQDESVVDDSQLPKDRFSAERLKGVDSTLKIQPAELGDSAMYLCASSLEGWGAEAFFGQGTRLTVV.